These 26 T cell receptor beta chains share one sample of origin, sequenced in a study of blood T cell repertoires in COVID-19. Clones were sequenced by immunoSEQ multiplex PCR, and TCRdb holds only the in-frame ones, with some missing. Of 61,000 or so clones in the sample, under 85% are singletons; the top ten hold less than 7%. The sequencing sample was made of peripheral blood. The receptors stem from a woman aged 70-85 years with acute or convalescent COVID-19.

The CDR3 sequence is CASSLGQGSSYEQYF. In DNA form, the CDR3 reads TGCGCCAGCAGCTTGGGACAGGGAAGCTCCTACGAGCAGTACTTC. J is TRBJ2-7 and V is TRBV5-1; 7 bases agree with TRBD1. Germline CDR1 and CDR2: SGHRS and YFSETQ. The ends lost 0 bases at V and 0 bases at J; junction bases unmatched: 3. The length of the CDR3 is 15 residues. Full variable domain (outside the CDR3, taken from reference TRBV5-1 and TRBJ2-7): KAGVTQTPRYLIKTRGQQVTLSCSPISGHRSVSWYQQTPGQGLQFLFEYFSETQRNKGNFPGRFSGRQFSNSRSEMNVSTLELGDSALYLCASSLGQGSSYEQYFGPGTRLTVT.

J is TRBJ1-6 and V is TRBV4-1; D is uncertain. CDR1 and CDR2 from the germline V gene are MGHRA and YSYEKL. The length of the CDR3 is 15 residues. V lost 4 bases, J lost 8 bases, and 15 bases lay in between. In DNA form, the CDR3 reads TGCGCCAGCAGCCCAAACCGCGGAGGGCATTCACCCCTCCACTTT. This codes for CASSPNRGGHSPLHF.

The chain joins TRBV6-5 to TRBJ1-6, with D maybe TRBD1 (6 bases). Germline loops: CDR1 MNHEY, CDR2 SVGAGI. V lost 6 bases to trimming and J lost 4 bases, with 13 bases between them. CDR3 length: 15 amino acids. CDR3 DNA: TGTGCCAGCAGCACATCCGACAGGTATAATTCACCCCTCCACTTT. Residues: CASSTSDRYNSPLHF.

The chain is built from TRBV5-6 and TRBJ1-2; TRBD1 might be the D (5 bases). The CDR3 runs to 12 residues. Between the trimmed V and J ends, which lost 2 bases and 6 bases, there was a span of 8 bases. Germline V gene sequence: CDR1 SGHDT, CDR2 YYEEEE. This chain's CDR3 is CASSLSGNGYTF. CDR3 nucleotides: TGTGCCAGCAGCTTATCAGGGAATGGCTACACCTTC.

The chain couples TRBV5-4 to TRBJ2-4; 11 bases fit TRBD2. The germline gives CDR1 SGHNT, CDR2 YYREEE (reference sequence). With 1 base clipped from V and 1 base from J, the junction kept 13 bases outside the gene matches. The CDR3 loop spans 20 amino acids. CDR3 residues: CASSLPTSGAKIWAKNIQYF. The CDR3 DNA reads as TGTGCCAGCAGCTTGCCGACTAGCGGGGCCAAAATATGGGCCAAAAACATTCAGTACTTC.

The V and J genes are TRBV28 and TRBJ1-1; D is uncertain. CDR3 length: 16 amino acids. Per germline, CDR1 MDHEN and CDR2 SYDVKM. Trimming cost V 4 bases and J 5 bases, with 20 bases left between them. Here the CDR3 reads CASSSPGRTGWTEAFF. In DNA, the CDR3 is TGTGCCAGCAGTTCTCCCGGTAGGACGGGATGGACTGAAGCTTTCTTT. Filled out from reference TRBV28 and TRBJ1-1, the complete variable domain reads DVKVTQSSRYLVKRTGEKVFLECVQDMDHENMFWYRQDPGLGLRLIYFSYDVKMKEKGDIPEGYSVSREKKERFSLILESASTNQTSMYLCASSSPGRTGWTEAFFGQGTRLTVV.

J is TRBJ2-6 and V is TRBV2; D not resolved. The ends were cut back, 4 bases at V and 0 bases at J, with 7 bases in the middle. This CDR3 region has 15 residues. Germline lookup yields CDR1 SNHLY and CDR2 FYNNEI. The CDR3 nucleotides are TGTGCCAGCAGTGTTCTGTTCTCTGGGGCCAACGTCCTGACTTTC. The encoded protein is CASSVLFSGANVLTF.

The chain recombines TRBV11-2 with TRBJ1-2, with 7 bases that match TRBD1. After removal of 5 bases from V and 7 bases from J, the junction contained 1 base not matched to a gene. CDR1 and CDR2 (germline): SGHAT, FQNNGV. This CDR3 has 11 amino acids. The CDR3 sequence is CASSGTAGYTF. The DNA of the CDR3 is TGTGCCAGCAGCGGGACAGCTGGCTACACCTTC.

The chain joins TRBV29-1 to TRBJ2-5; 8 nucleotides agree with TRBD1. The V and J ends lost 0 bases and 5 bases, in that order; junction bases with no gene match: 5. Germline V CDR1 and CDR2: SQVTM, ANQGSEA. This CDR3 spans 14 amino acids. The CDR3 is CSVEEGQGWETQYF. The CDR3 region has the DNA TGCAGCGTTGAAGAAGGACAGGGATGGGAGACCCAGTACTTC.

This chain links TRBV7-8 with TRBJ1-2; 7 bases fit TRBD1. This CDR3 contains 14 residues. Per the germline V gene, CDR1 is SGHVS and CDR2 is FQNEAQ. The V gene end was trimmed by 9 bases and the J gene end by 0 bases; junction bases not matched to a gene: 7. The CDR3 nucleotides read TGTGCCAGTACTACAGGGGCCGCTAACTATGGCTACACCTTC. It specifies CASTTGAANYGYTF.

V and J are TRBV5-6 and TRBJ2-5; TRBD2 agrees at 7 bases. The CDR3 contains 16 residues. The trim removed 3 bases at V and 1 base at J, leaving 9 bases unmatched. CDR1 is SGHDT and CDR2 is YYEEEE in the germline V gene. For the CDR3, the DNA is TGTGCCAGCAGCTCTCTTTTGGGGGGGTCCCAAGAGACCCAGTACTTC. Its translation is CASSSLLGGSQETQYF.

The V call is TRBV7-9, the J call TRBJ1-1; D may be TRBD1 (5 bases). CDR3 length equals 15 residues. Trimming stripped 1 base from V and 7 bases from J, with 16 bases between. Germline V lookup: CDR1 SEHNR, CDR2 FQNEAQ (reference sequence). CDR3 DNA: TGTGCCAGCAGCTTAGGTGATAGGGCGGGGGGTGAAGCTTTCTTT. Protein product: CASSLGDRAGGEAFF.

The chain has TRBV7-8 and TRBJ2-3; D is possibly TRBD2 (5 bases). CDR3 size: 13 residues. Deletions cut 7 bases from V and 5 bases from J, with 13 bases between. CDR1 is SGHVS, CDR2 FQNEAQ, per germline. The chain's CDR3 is CASKGASRDTQYF. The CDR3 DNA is TGTGCCAGCAAGGGAGCCTCACGAGATACGCAGTATTTT. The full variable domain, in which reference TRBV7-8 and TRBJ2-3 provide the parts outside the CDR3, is GAGVSQSPRYKVAKRGQDVALRCDPISGHVSLFWYQQALGQGPEFLTYFQNEAQLDKSGLPSDRFFAERPEGSVSTLKIQRTQQEDSAVYLCASKGASRDTQYFGPGTRLTVL.

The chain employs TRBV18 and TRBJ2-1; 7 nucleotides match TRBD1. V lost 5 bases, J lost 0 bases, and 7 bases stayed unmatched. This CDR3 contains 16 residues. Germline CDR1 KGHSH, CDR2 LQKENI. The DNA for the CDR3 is TGTGCCAGCTCATACAGGGGTTCGAGCTCCTACAATGAGCAGTTCTTC. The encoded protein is CASSYRGSSSYNEQFF.

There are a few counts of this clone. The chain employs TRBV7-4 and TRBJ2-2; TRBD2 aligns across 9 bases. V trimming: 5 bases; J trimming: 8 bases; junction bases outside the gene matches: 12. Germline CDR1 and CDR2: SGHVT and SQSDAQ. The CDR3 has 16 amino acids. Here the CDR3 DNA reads TGTGCCAGCAGCCCCAAGGGACTAGCAAATTCTGGGGAGCTGTTTTTT. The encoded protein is CASSPKGLANSGELFF.

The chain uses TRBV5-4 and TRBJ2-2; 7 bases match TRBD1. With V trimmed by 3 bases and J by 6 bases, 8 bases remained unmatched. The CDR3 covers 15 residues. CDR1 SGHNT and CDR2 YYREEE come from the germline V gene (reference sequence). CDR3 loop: CASSSRQGSSGELFF. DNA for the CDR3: TGTGCCAGCAGCTCAAGACAGGGTAGTTCCGGGGAGCTGTTTTTT.

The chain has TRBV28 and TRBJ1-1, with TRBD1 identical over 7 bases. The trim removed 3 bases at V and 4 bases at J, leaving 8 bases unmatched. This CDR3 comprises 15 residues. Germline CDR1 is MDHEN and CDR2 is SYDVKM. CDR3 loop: CASSFPQQGTTEAFF. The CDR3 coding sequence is TGTGCCAGCAGTTTCCCACAACAGGGGACCACTGAAGCTTTCTTT.

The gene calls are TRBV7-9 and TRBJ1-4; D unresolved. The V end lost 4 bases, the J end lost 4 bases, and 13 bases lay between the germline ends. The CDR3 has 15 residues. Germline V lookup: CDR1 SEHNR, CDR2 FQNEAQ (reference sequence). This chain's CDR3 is CASSSGSYFNEKLFF. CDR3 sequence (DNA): TGTGCCAGCAGCTCCGGGTCCTATTTTAATGAAAAACTGTTTTTT.

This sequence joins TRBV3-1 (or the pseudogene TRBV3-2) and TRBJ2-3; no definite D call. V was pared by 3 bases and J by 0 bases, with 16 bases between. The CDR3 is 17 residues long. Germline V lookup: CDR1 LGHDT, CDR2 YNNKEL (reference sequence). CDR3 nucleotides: TGTGCCAGCAGCCAGGGTGACTTCGTGGCGAGCACAGATACGCAGTATTTT. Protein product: CASSQGDFVASTDTQYF.

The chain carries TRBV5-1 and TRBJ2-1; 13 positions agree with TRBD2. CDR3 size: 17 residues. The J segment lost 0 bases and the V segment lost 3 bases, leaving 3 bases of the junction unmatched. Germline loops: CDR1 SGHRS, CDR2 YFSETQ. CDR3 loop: CASSSRLAGGSYNEQFF. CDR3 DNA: TGCGCCAGCAGCTCGCGACTAGCGGGGGGCTCCTACAATGAGCAGTTCTTC.

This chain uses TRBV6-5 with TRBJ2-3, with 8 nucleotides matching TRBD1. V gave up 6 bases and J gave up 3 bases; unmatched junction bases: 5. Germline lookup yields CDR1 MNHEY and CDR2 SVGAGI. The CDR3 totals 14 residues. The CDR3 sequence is CASRTGAGTDTQYF. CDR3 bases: TGTGCCAGCAGGACAGGGGCCGGGACAGATACGCAGTATTTT.

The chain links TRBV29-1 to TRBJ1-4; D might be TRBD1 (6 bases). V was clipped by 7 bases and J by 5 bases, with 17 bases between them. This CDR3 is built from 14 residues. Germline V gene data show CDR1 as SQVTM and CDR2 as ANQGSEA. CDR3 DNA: TGCAGCGACCTCCGGGACAATAGAAATGAAAAACTGTTTTTT. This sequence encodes CSDLRDNRNEKLFF.

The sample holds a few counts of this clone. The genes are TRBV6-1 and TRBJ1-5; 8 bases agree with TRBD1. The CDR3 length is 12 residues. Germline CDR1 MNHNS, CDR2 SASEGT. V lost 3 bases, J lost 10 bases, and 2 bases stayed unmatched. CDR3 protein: CASSDDRGPQHF. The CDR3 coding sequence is TGTGCCAGCAGTGACGACAGGGGTCCCCAGCATTTT.

DNA of the CDR3: TGTGCCAGTAGTGCCGCCGGGACAGGGAGTTCACCCCTCCACTTT. It specifies CASSAAGTGSSPLHF. The gene calls are TRBV19 and TRBJ1-6; 9 bases fit TRBD1. The germline gives CDR1 LNHDA, CDR2 SQIVND (reference sequence). The J segment lost 9 bases and the V segment lost 5 bases, leaving 8 bases of the junction unmatched. There are 15 residues in the CDR3.

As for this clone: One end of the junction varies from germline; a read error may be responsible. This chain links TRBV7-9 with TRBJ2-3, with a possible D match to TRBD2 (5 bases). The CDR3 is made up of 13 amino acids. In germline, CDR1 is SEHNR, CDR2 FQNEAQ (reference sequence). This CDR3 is CASRLGSDDTQYF. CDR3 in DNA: TGTGCCAGCAGATTAGGGAGTGATGATACGCAGTATTTT.

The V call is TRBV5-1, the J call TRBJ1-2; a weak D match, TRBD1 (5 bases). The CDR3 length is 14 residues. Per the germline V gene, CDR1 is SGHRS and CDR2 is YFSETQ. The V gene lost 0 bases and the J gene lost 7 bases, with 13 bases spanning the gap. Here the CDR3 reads CASSLGLGGIGYTF. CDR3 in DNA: TGCGCCAGCAGCTTGGGGCTGGGGGGGATTGGCTACACCTTC.